These T cell receptor beta chains were read from a single sample in a study of blood T cell repertoires in COVID-19. Only in-frame clones appear in the TCRdb table, and some are missing; sequencing was by immunoSEQ multiplex PCR. The sample includes some 110,000 clones, around 86% of them seen just once. Sequencing was carried out using peripheral blood. All receptors derive from a human donor in a cohort sampled during active COVID-19. Both conserved end residues are part of each CDR3.

CATNPLGAGSREKLFF	TRBV15	TRBJ1-4
CASKTGATSGYTF	TRBV12-3/TRBV12-4	TRBJ1-2
CASSSGTSSYNEQFF	TRBV7-3	TRBJ2-1
CASSPLREGPDTQYF	TRBV5-8	TRBJ2-3
CASSFLTPNQLADQETQYF	TRBV7-9	TRBJ2-5
CSVVSGGSTEAFF	TRBV29-1	TRBJ1-1
CASTLLGESYNEQFF	TRBV25-1	TRBJ2-1
CATSLSGGQETQYF	TRBV24-1	TRBJ2-5
CASSLQGDYGYTF	TRBV12-3/TRBV12-4	TRBJ1-2
CASSPLYSSGNTIYF	TRBV28	TRBJ1-3
CASSFRAGPLEGEQFF	TRBV5-1	TRBJ2-1